This TCR beta chain derives from a study of blood T cell repertoires in COVID-19. About the study: Researchers got acute and convalescent COVID-19 samples from the United States, Italy and Spain. Sample material is recorded as cDNA or gDNA derived from T cells, B-cell-depleted T cells, or PBMCs.

Methods used by the authors: Reference gene primer amplification yielded estimated nucleated cell counts. This table comes from immunoSEQ multiplex PCR, and its TCRdb copy is limited to in-frame clones, with some not included. V and J calls and clone size are those listed in that table; D and trimming were worked out from the DNA. This sample has 200,000 to 300,000 clones, with over 75% found just once. Germline CDR1 is KGHSH and CDR2 is LQKENI. The CDR3 length is 15 residues. With 2 bases clipped from V and 4 bases from J, the junction kept 3 bases outside the gene matches. The sequenced sample consisted of peripheral blood. The chain has TRBV18 and TRBJ2-1, with 9 bases fitting TRBD2. The sequence was obtained from a woman in her forties or fifties with acute or convalescent COVID-19. CDR3: CASSPLREGYNEQFF. The CDR3 DNA sequence: TGTGCCAGCTCACCATTGCGGGAGGGGTACAATGAGCAGTTCTTC.